Following are 6 T cell receptor beta chains from one sample sequenced in a study of T cells in Graves' hyperthyroidism and ophthalmopathy. TCR beta CDR3 regions were amplified from RNA transcripts. The primer set for the first-round RT-PCR of the TCR CDR3 was HTBI. Via MiXCR, TCRdb re-called the multiplex PCR reads, giving one row per CDR3 protein. Of about 380,000 distinct CDR3 sequences in the sample, around a sixth were seen once. Sample: blood. These receptors all stem from a man younger than 35 with Graves' ophthalmopathy.

The chain is built from TRBV7-2 and TRBJ1-1; TRBD1 matches at 10 bases. There are 17 residues in the CDR3. From germline, CDR1 is SGHTA and CDR2 FQGNSA. Losses at the gene ends were 4 bases for V and 4 bases for J; bases not matched to a gene: 12. The CDR3 nucleotides are TGTGCCAGCAGCTACCGGGTGATGACAGGGGGCGTCACTGAAGCTTTCTTT. Protein product: CASSYRVMTGGVTEAFF.

The chain has TRBV28 and TRBJ1-1; D might be TRBD1 (6 bases). The CDR3 runs 14 residues. Trimming shortened V by 5 bases and J by 12 bases, and 22 bases separated the two germline ends. Germline-derived CDR1 and CDR2 are MDHEN and SYDVKM. The CDR3 loop reads CASSTRGRWEGTFF. For the CDR3, the DNA is TGTGCCAGCAGTACTAGGGGGAGATGGGAAGGGACTTTCTTT. The whole variable domain, remainder taken from reference TRBV28 and TRBJ1-1, is DVKVTQSSRYLVKRTGEKVFLECVQDMDHENMFWYRQDPGLGLRLIYFSYDVKMKEKGDIPEGYSVSREKKERFSLILESASTNQTSMYLCASSTRGRWEGTFFGQGTRLTVV.

As for this clonotype: Possible read error: a much larger clone is one base away. The rearrangement uses TRBV11-2 and TRBJ2-5, with 11 bases that match TRBD2. J was trimmed by 4 bases and V by 1 base; bases with no gene match: 17. Germline V gene sequence: CDR1 SGHAT, CDR2 FQNNGV. There are 20 residues in the CDR3. This CDR3 reads CASSLAIRTFSGGAGETQYF. The CDR3 DNA is TGTGCCAGCAGCTTAGCTATCAGAACTTTTAGCGGGGGGGCCGGAGAGACCCAGTACTTC. Together with reference TRBV11-2 and TRBJ2-5, the CDR3 gives the full variable domain: EAGVAQSPRYKIIEKRQSVAFWCNPISGHATLYWYQQILGQGPKLLIQFQNNGVVDDSQLPKDRFSAERLKGVDSTLKIQPAKLEDSAVYLCASSLAIRTFSGGAGETQYFGPGTRLLVL.

The table lists this clonotype with a few counts. The gene calls are TRBV12-3 or TRBV12-4 and TRBJ2-5; the D gene could be TRBD1 or TRBD2 (5 bases each). Trimming stripped 3 bases from V and 13 bases from J, with 12 bases between. This CDR3 comprises 11 residues. The CDR3 DNA reads as TGTGCCAGCAGTTTCAGAGGGACGGTGTACTTC. Encoded protein: CASSFRGTVYF.

This clonotype was seen many times. The rearrangement uses TRBV29-1 and TRBJ1-2; a possible D gene is TRBD1 (5 bases). Germline CDR1 reads SQVTM; CDR2 reads ANQGSEA. Between the trimmed V and J ends, which lost 6 bases and 4 bases, there was a span of 18 bases. The CDR3 runs 14 residues. Written as DNA, the CDR3 is TGCAGCGTCGGCGCAGCGGGACCTGGCTATGGCTACACCTTC. It specifies CSVGAAGPGYGYTF.

Only a few counts were recorded for this clonotype. The chain carries TRBV13 and TRBJ1-4; possible D gene TRBD1, 5 bases. V was clipped by 5 bases and J by 5 bases, with 12 bases between them. Per the germline V gene, CDR1 is PRHDT and CDR2 is FYEKMQ (reference sequence). The CDR3 consists of 14 residues. This CDR3 is CASSLDRNNEKLFF. CDR3 bases: TGTGCCAGCAGCCTCGACAGAAACAATGAAAAACTGTTTTTT.